The clone carrying this T cell receptor beta chain was seen more than once but under ten times. Its target is unknown. cDNA serving as the sequencing template came from extracted, reverse transcribed RNA. The assay was immunoSEQ multiplex PCR, and TCRdb's table has in-frame clones only and misses some. The sample carries about 11,000 clones, approximately 57% recorded once. The source of the sample is a study of CD8+ T cells in alopecia areata. About the study: Twice daily, treated patients received 5 to 10 mg of oral tofacitinib. Study-wide points: Compared with normal scalp, lesional scalp had higher clonality and more expanded CD8+ clones.

Researchers took lesional scalp punch biopsies and peripheral blood from people who were alopecia areata patients. The receptor was derived from a human donor with alopecia areata. Material: skin.

The CDR3 reads CASSESRGSYEQYF. For the CDR3, the DNA is TGCGCCAGCAGTGAGTCGAGGGGTTCCTACGAGCAGTACTTC. V and J are TRBV10-2 and TRBJ2-7, with D possibly called TRBD1 or TRBD2 (5 bases each). The length of the CDR3 is 14 residues. V was cut by 0 bases and J by 1 base, with 7 bases left in between. CDR1 is WSHSY, CDR2 SAAADI, per germline.